The clone carrying this T cell receptor beta chain was observed a handful of times. Its specificity is unknown. This sample stems from a study of beta chain features in type 1 diabetes. Expressed TCRB transcripts were sequenced after all isolated RNA was converted to cDNA. Assay: immunoSEQ multiplex PCR; the TCRdb copy retains only in-frame clones and omits some. The profile shows under 400,000 clones, roughly 12% of them singletons. Germline loops: CDR1 MNHEY, CDR2 SVGAGI. Between the trimmed V and J ends, which lost 2 bases and 1 base, there was a span of 7 bases. The CDR3 contains 14 residues. Study-wide results and limits: For Type 1 diabetes patients, all four CD4+ subsets carried TCRB CDR3s that were moderately but significantly shorter. Reduced insertions and increased deletions marked VDJ junctions in type 1 diabetes patients.

The receptor's source is a young woman with type 1 diabetes. The chain recombines TRBV6-5 with TRBJ2-3, with a tentative D call TRBD2 (6 bases). Sequenced sample: naive CD4+ T cells from blood. CDR3 residues: CASSYERGTDTQYF. CDR3 DNA sequence: TGTGCCAGCAGTTACGAGCGGGGCACAGATACGCAGTATTTT.